This T cell receptor beta chain was identified in a study of glioma-infiltrating T cells. General study results and limits: Above-expected tissue-blood divergence occurred in all gliomas, most in low-grade ones.

Using RNA template, CDR3s of TCR alpha and beta were amplified with iRepertoire arm-PCR. Input was 100-400 ng of tissue mRNA or PBMC total RNA. TCRdb reprocessed the multiplex PCR reads with MiXCR, giving one entry per CDR3 protein. The sample has under 200,000 distinct CDR3 sequences; under 55% are singletons. V lost 7 bases to trimming and J lost 0 bases, with 4 bases between them. The CDR3 has 12 amino acids. The V gene's germline CDR1 is MDHEN and CDR2 SYDVKM. This clonotype was seen at least ten times. Its specificity is unknown. The chain is built from TRBV28 and TRBJ2-1; D is unclear. Material for sequencing was glioma tissue, nonneoplastic brain tissue, or PBMCs (not recorded which). This TCR came from a human donor with low-grade glioma or glioblastoma, undergoing nonglioma brain surgery, or in good health (not recorded which). This CDR3 is CASKSSYNEQFF. CDR3 coding DNA: TGTGCCAGCAAGAGCTCCTACAATGAGCAGTTCTTC.